The rows below give T cell receptor beta chains drawn from one sample of a study of cytomegalovirus exposure and HLA in healthy donors. Assay: immunoSEQ multiplex PCR; the TCRdb copy retains only in-frame clones and omits some. The table shows some 87,000 clones, with around 96% occurring only once. The specimen sequenced was PBMCs. All receptors derive from a young woman in good health and CMV-seronegative. The conserved cysteine and the conserved F or W are not part of the CDR3 here. Each record gives: clone size, V gene, J gene, D gene, CDR3 protein. A D gene is named only where the DNA matches it firmly. Not every row has a clone size; where given, it reads once, few, many or a size class.

size: few; V: TRBV2; J: TRBJ2-1; D: TRBD2; CDR3: ASPAGADLSYNEQF
size: .; V: TRBV6-5; J: TRBJ2-7; D: .; CDR3: ASSYRSDYEQY
size: .; V: TRBV13; J: TRBJ2-7; D: .; CDR3: ASMLISSYEQY
size: .; V: TRBV11-2; J: TRBJ1-5; D: .; CDR3: ASSLLGTSGQPQH
size: .; V: TRBV5-1; J: TRBJ2-7; D: .; CDR3: ASSLGGYEQY
size: .; V: TRBV6-4; J: TRBJ1-2; D: .; CDR3: ASNLQGAPYGYT
size: few; V: TRBV2; J: TRBJ1-5; D: .; CDR3: ASSAERNQPQH
size: .; V: TRBV11-2; J: TRBJ1-3; D: .; CDR3: ASSLVAGAVSGNTIY
size: .; V: TRBV5-1; J: TRBJ2-1; D: .; CDR3: ASSNSPSSYNEQF
size: .; V: TRBV27; J: TRBJ2-7; D: TRBD1; CDR3: ASASGTGTYEQY
size: .; V: TRBV7-6; J: TRBJ2-5; D: .; CDR3: ASSLLGAQETQY
size: .; V: TRBV2; J: TRBJ2-7; D: TRBD2; CDR3: ASSSSGRADYEQY
size: once; V: TRBV5-4; J: TRBJ2-5; D: TRBD2; CDR3: ASSPSVIAGDSY
size: once; V: TRBV15; J: TRBJ2-1; D: TRBD1; CDR3: ATTRDRGIEYEQF
size: .; V: TRBV30; J: TRBJ2-7; D: .; CDR3: AWSVLGDEQY
size: .; V: TRBV18; J: TRBJ1-2; D: TRBD1; CDR3: ASSPGSGGASYGYT
size: .; V: TRBV7-8; J: TRBJ1-1; D: TRBD1; CDR3: ASSLVGGVRDREDLSEAF
size: .; V: TRBV5-1; J: TRBJ2-5; D: .; CDR3: ASSLNSQETQY
size: .; V: TRBV19; J: TRBJ2-2; D: TRBD1; CDR3: ASRQGHTGELF
size: .; V: TRBV7-9; J: TRBJ1-2; D: .; CDR3: ASSVNRGYT
size: .; V: TRBV6-1; J: TRBJ2-7; D: .; CDR3: ASSEKGSSYEQY
size: once; V: TRBV10-1; J: TRBJ2-7; D: .; CDR3: ASRDRPLRPT
size: once; V: TRBV5-8; J: TRBJ2-7; D: TRBD1; CDR3: ASSRDREQY
size: .; V: TRBV28; J: TRBJ2-7; D: TRBD1; CDR3: ASRPGTGPADFY
size: .; V: TRBV6-5; J: TRBJ1-5; D: TRBD1; CDR3: ASSYRGQGQPQH
size: once; V: TRBV19; J: TRBJ1-5; D: .; CDR3: ASSRTSRASNQPQH
size: .; V: TRBV2; J: TRBJ1-2; D: TRBD1; CDR3: ASSDGQGPPHGYT
size: .; V: TRBV5-1; J: TRBJ2-7; D: TRBD2; CDR3: ASSSQGGYEQY
size: .; V: TRBV19; J: TRBJ2-7; D: .; CDR3: ASSIAAGHSYEQY